This passage covers 10 T cell receptor beta chains from one sample sequenced in a study of regulatory T cells in long-lasting Graves disease. Time point denoted: persistent/refractory GD, antithyroid drugs over 5 years with positive TRAb. RNA from PBMCs was the source of the TCR library. Assembly of TCR beta libraries relied on iRepertoire HTBI primers together with Arm-PCR of CDR3 regions. One entry per CDR3 protein, called by TCRdb with MiXCR from the multiplex PCR reads. The sample contains around 460,000 distinct CDR3 sequences, around a fifth of which appear only once. Material: peripheral blood mononuclear cells (PBMCs), obtained when the disease was refractory, from a patient treated with antithyroid drugs. The receptors derive from a female donor with Graves disease.

A few counts support this clonotype. The V and J genes are TRBV27 and TRBJ2-5; D uncertain. Germline-derived CDR1 and CDR2 are MNHEY and SMNVEV (reference sequence). This CDR3 comprises 13 residues. The V end was cut by 0 bases, the J end by 3 bases, with 5 bases between. The CDR3 spells CASSLSAEETQYF. The CDR3 nucleotides read TGTGCCAGCAGTTTATCCGCTGAAGAGACCCAGTACTTC.

This clonotype was counted between two and nine times. The chain carries TRBV12-3 or TRBV12-4 and TRBJ1-2; D call uncertain. Trimming took off 6 bases at V and 0 bases at J, with 17 bases between the two ends. CDR3 length equals 16 residues. CDR3 DNA: TGTGCCAGCAGCTTCCCCCCCGGGCACTCTAACTATGGCTACACCTTC. Translation: CASSFPPGHSNYGYTF.

This clonotype has a handful of counts. The CDR3 loop reads CASSSRDSRYNEQFF. In nucleotides, the CDR3 is TGCGCCAGCAGCTCCCGGGACAGCAGGTACAATGAGCAGTTCTTC. The rearrangement links TRBV5-1 to TRBJ2-1, with 7 bases fitting TRBD1. The CDR3 is 15 amino acids. Germline V gene lookup returns CDR1 SGHRS and CDR2 YFSETQ. Trimming took 3 bases from V and 4 from J; bases not matched to a gene: 7.

In this sample, this clonotype turned up many times. This sequence joins TRBV28 and TRBJ2-7; 7 bases map to TRBD1. There are 13 residues in the CDR3. The germline V gene encodes CDR1 MDHEN and CDR2 SYDVKM. Trimming at V came to 5 bases and at J to 6 bases, leaving 7 bases not matched to a gene. In DNA, the CDR3 is TGTGCCAGCAGTGGGAAGACAGGGCTCGAGCAGTACTTC. Its translation is CASSGKTGLEQYF.

The genes are TRBV12-3 or TRBV12-4 and TRBJ1-2; D unresolved. V shed 8 bases and J shed 2 bases, with 9 bases lying between them. This CDR3 spans 12 amino acids. In DNA, the CDR3 is TGTGCCAGCCTCGGGAACAACTATGGCTACACCTTC. Translating gives CASLGNNYGYTF.

The chain has TRBV9 and TRBJ1-6; 9 nucleotides line up with TRBD1. The CDR3 loop spans 15 amino acids. The V gene's germline CDR1 is SGDLS and CDR2 YYNGEE. V was pared by 3 bases and J by 10 bases, with 8 bases of the junction left unmatched. The CDR3 DNA reads TGTGCCAGCAGCGGGACAGGGGCTGTAGGATCACCCCTCCACTTT. Amino acids: CASSGTGAVGSPLHF.

The chain uses TRBV19 and TRBJ1-1; D gene ambiguous. Trimming cost V 5 bases and J 8 bases, with 9 bases left between them. This CDR3 region has 11 residues. CDR1 is LNHDA and CDR2 is SQIVND in the germline V gene (reference sequence). The CDR3 spells CASSGFSEAFF. The CDR3 nucleotides read TGTGCCAGTAGTGGATTTTCCGAAGCTTTCTTT.

Many counts were recorded for this clonotype. This chain joins TRBV28 and TRBJ1-1; the match to TRBD1 covers 7 bases. Per the germline V gene, CDR1 is MDHEN and CDR2 is SYDVKM. This CDR3 is built from 14 residues. After removal of 7 bases from V and 11 bases from J, the junction contained 16 bases not matched to a gene. CDR3 DNA: TGTGCCAGCACCCCTGGGCCTCCGACAGGGAAGGCTTTCTTT. This gives the protein CASTPGPPTGKAFF.

This clonotype was picked up a small number of times. V usage is TRBV6-6 and J usage is TRBJ2-6; D gene uncertain. The CDR3 spans 17 residues. V shed 1 base and J shed 1 base, with 11 bases lying between them. In germline, CDR1 is MNHNY, CDR2 SVGAGI (reference sequence). The CDR3 is CASSYLRPGSGANVLTF. CDR3 sequence (DNA): TGTGCCAGCAGTTACTTAAGACCTGGGTCTGGGGCCAACGTCCTGACTTTC.

This clonotype was seen repeatedly, ten times or more. The chain recombines TRBV13 with TRBJ2-2, with TRBD2 identical over 11 bases. V was pared by 5 bases and J by 4 bases, with 6 bases of the junction left unmatched. CDR1 is PRHDT and CDR2 is FYEKMQ in the germline V gene (reference sequence). This CDR3 comprises 16 residues. CDR3 protein: CASSATSGIFTGELFF. The CDR3 DNA reads TGTGCCAGCAGCGCGACTAGCGGGATCTTCACCGGGGAGCTGTTTTTT.